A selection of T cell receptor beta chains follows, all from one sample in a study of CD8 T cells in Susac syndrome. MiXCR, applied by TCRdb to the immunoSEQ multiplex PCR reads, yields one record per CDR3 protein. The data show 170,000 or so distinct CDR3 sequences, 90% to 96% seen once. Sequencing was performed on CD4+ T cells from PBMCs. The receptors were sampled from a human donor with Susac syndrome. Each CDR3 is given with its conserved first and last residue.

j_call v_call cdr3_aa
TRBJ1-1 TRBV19 CASRAGGANAEAFF
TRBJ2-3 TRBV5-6 CASNHRDTDTQYF
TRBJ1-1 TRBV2 CASERGAEAFF
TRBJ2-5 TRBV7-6 CASSKAMETQYF
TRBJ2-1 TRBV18 CASSPDRGINSEQFF
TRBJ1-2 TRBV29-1 CSARDYGYTF
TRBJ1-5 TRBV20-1 CSARETGDQPQHF
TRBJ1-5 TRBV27 CASSLWGGVEDQPQHF
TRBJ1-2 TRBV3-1 CASSQEASQGVGYTF
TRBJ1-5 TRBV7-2 CASSSQGGQPQHF
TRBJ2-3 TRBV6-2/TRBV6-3 CASSYSGRSGPDTQYF
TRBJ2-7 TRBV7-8 CASSLETGAQPYEQYF
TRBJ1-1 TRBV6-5 CASNRQLTTEAFF
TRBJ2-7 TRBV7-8 CASSFLAGGHNF
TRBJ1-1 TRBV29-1 CSVGGRTEAFF
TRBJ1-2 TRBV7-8 CASSLEGGYGYTF
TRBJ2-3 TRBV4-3 CASSQENRGSDTQYF
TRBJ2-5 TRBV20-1 CSADFLGQQETQYF
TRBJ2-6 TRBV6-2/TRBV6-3 CASSSRGAAGANVLTF
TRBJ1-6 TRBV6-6 CASSYGRSSYNSPLHF
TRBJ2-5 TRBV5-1 CASSPSGGKETQYF
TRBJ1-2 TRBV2 CASSVSLPGQGYGYTF
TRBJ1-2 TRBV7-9 CASSPGQGEHGYTF
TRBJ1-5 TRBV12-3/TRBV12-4 CASSSDGATQPQHF
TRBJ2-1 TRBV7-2 CASSSTGFNEQFF
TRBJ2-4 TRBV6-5 CASSIDRGAAKNIQYF
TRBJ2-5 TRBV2 CASSEATWGETQYF
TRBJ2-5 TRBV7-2 CASSLGLPWAQYF
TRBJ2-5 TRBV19 CASTPTGGWETQYF
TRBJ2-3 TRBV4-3 CASSGRRLAGGSTDTQYF